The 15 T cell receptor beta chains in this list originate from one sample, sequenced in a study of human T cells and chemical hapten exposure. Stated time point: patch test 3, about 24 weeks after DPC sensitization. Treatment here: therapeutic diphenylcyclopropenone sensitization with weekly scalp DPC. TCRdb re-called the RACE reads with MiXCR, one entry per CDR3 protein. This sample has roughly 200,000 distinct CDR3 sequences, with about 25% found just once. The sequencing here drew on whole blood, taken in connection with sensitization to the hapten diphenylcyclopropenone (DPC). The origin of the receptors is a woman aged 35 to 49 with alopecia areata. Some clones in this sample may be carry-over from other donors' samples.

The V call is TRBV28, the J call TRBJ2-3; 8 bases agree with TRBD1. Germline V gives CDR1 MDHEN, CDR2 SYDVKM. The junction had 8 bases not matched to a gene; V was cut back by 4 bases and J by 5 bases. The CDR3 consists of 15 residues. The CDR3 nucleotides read TGTGCCAGCAGTTCCCTCGGACAGGGCGGAGATACGCAGTATTTT. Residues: CASSSLGQGGDTQYF.

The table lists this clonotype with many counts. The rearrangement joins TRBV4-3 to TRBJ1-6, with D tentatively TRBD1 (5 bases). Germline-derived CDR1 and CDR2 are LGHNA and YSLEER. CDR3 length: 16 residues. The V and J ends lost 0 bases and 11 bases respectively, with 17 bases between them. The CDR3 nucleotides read TGCGCCAGCAGCCAAGATACCGGGCAGGGCATCCCACCCCTCCACTTT. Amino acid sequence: CASSQDTGQGIPPLHF.

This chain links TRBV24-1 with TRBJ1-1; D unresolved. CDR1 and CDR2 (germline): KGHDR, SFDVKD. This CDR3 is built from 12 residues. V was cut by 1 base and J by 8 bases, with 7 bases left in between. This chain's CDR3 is CATSDLWPEAFF. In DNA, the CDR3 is TGTGCCACCAGTGATTTATGGCCCGAAGCTTTCTTT.

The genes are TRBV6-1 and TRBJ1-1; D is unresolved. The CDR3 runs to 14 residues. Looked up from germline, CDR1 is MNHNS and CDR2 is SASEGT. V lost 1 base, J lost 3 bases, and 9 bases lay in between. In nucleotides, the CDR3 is TGTGCCAGCAGTGAAGTGGGTCCGGACACTGAAGCTTTCTTT. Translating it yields CASSEVGPDTEAFF.

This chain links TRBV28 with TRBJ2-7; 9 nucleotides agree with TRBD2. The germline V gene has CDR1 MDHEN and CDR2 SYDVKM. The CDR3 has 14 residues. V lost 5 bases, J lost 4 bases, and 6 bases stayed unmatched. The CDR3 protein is CASSRTSVVYEQYF. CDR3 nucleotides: TGTGCCAGCAGTCGGACTAGCGTCGTTTACGAGCAGTACTTC.

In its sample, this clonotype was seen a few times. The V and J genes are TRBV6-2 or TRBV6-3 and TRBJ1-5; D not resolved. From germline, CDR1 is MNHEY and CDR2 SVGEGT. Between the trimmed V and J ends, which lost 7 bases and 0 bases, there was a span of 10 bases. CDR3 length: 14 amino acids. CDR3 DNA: TGTGCCAGCACCCGTTCTTATAGCAATCAGCCCCAGCATTTT. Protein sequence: CASTRSYSNQPQHF.

In nucleotides, the CDR3 is TGCAGTGCTAGAACCGGTCTCAGCACAGATACGCAGTATTTT. Translating gives CSARTGLSTDTQYF. This chain connects TRBV20-1 to TRBJ2-3, with D uncertain. CDR1 is DFQATT, CDR2 SNEGSKA, per germline (reference sequence). There are 14 residues in the CDR3. Deletions cut 2 bases from V and 0 bases from J, with 9 bases between.

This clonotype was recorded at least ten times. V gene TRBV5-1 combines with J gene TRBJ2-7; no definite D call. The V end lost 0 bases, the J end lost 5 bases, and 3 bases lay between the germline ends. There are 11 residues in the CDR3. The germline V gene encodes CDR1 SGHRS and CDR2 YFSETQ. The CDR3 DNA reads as TGCGCCAGCAGCTTGGCCCACGAGCAGTACTTC. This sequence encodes CASSLAHEQYF.

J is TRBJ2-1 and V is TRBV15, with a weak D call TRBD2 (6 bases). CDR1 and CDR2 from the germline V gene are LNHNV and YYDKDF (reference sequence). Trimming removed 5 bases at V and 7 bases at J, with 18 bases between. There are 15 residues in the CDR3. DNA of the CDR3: TGTGCCACCAGCCGACGACTGTCGGGACTTAATGAGCAGTTCTTC. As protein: CATSRRLSGLNEQFF.

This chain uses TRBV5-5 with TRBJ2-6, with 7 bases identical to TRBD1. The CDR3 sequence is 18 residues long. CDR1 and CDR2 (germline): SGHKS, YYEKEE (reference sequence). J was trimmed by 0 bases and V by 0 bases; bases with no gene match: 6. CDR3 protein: CASSLGQGVSSGANVLTF. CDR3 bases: TGTGCCAGCAGCTTGGGTCAGGGGGTTAGCTCTGGGGCCAACGTCCTGACTTTC.

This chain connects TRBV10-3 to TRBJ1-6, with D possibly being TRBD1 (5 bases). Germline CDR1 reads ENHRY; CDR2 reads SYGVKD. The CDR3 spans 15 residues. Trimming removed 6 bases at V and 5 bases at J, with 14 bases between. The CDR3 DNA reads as TGTGCCATCAGATCGACAGATACTAATAATTCACCCCTCCACTTT. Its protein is CAIRSTDTNNSPLHF.

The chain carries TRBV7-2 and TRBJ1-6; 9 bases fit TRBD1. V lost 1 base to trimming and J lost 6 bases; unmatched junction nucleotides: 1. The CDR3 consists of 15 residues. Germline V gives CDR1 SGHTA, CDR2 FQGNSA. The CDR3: CASSLVTGGNSPLHF. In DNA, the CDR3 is TGTGCCAGCAGCTTAGTGACAGGGGGTAATTCACCCCTCCACTTT.

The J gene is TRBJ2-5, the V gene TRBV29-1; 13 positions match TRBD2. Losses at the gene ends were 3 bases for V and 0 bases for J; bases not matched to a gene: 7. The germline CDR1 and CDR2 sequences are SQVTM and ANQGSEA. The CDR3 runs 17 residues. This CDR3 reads CSVEGTSGDYYQETQYF. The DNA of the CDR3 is TGCAGCGTTGAGGGGACTAGCGGGGATTACTACCAAGAGACCCAGTACTTC.

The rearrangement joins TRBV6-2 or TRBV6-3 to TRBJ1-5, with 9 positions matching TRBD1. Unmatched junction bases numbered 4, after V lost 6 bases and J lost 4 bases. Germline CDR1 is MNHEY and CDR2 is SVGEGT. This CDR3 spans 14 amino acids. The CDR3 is CASSVDRGNQPQHF. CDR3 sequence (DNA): TGTGCCAGCAGCGTCGACAGGGGGAATCAGCCCCAGCATTTT.

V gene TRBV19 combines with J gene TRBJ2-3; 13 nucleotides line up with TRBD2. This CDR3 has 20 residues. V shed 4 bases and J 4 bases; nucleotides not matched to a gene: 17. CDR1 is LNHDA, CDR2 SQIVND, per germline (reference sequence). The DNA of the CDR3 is TGTGCCAGTAGTACCCGAGGACAGTCCTTTGGACTAGCGGGAGCAGATACGCAGTATTTT. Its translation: CASSTRGQSFGLAGADTQYF.